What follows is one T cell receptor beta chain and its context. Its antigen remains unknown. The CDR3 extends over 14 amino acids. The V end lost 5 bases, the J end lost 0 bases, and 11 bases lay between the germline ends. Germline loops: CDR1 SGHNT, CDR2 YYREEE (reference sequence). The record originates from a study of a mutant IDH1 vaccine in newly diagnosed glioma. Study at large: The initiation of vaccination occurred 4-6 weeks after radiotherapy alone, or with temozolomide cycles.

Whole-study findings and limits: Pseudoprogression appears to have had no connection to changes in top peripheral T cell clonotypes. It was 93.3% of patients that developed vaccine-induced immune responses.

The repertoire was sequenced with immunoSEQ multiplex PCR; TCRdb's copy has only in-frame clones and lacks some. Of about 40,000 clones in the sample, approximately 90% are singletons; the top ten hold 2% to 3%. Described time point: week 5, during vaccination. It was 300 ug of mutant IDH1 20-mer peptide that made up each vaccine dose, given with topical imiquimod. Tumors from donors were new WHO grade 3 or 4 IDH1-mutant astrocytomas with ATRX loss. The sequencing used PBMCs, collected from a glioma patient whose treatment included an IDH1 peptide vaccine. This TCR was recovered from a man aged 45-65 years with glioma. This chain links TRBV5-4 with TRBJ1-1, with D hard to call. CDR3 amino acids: CASSLKTMNTEAFF. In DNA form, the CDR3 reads TGTGCCAGCAGTTTAAAAACTATGAACACTGAAGCTTTCTTT.